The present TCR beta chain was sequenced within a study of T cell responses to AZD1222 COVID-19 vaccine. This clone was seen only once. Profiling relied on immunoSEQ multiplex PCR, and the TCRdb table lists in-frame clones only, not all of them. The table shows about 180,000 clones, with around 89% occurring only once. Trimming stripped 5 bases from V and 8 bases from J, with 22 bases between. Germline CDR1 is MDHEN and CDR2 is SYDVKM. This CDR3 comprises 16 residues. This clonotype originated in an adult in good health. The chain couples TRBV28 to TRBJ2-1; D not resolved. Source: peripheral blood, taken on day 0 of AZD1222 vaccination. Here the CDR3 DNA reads TGTGCCAGCAGTACCCGATTTGGGATGAATTTCTATGAGCAGTTCTTC. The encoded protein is CASSTRFGMNFYEQFF.